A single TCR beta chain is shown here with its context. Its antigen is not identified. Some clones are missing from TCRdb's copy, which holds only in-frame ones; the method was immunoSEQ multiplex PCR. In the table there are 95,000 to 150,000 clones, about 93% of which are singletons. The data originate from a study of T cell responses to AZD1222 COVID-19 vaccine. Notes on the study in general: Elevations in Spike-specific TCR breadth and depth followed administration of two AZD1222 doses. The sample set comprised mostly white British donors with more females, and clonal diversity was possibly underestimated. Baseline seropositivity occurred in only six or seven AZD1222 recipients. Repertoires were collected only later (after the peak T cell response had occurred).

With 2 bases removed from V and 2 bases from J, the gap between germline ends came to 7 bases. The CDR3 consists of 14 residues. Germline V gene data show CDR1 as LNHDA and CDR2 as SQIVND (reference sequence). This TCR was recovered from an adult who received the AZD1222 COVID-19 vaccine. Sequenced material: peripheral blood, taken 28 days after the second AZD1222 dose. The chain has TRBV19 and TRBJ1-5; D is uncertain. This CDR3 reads CASSIIYGNQPQHF. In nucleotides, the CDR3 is TGTGCCAGTAGTATAATATATGGCAATCAGCCCCAGCATTTT. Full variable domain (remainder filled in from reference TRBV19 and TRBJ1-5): DGGITQSPKYLFRKEGQNVTLSCEQNLNHDAMYWYRQDPGQGLRLIYYSQIVNDFQKGDIAEGYSVSREKKESFPLTVTSAQKNPTAFYLCASSIIYGNQPQHFGDGTRLSIL.